The 9 T cell receptor beta chains below come from one sample, sequenced in a study of blood T cell repertoires in COVID-19. Clones were read by immunoSEQ multiplex PCR, and TCRdb kept only the in-frame ones, dropping some. This table holds about 150,000 clones, approximately 80% found once. Material: peripheral blood. These receptors came from a human donor in a cohort sampled during active COVID-19.

V is TRBV11-3 and J is TRBJ2-3; 7 bases are shared with TRBD1. Per germline, CDR1 SGHNT and CDR2 YENEEA. J gave up 1 base and V 1 base, and 8 bases lay outside the gene matches. The CDR3 extends over 17 amino acids. The CDR3 region is CASSLVLGGFGTDTQYF. CDR3 nucleotides: TGTGCCAGCAGCTTAGTGTTAGGGGGCTTTGGCACAGATACGCAGTATTTT.

This chain joins TRBV6-5 and TRBJ1-5; 10 bases align to TRBD1. V trimming: 6 bases; J trimming: 7 bases; junction bases outside the gene matches: 6. The CDR3 extends over 14 amino acids. Germline V gives CDR1 MNHEY, CDR2 SVGAGI. The CDR3 sequence: CASRGQGWLQPQHF. CDR3 in DNA: TGTGCCAGCAGGGGACAGGGGTGGTTACAGCCCCAGCATTTT.

The rearrangement uses TRBV5-1 and TRBJ2-2; possibly TRBD1 for D (6 bases). Trimming cost V 5 bases and J 7 bases, with 15 bases left between them. This CDR3 has 14 residues. CDR1 is SGHRS, CDR2 YFSETQ, per germline. The DNA for the CDR3 is TGCGCCAGCAGTAGGACGGGACAAAGCGGGGAGCTGTTTTTT. Residues: CASSRTGQSGELFF.

The chain couples TRBV7-9 to TRBJ1-1; 9 positions agree with TRBD1. Germline CDR1 and CDR2: SEHNR and FQNEAQ (reference sequence). J lost 5 bases, V lost 5 bases, and 3 bases had no gene match. CDR3 size: 13 residues. CDR3 DNA sequence: TGTGCCAGCAGCCTACAGGGGGCGACTGAAGCTTTCTTT. Residues: CASSLQGATEAFF. Drawing the rest from reference TRBV7-9 and TRBJ1-1, the complete variable domain is DTGVSQNPRHKITKRGQNVTFRCDPISEHNRLYWYRQTLGQGPEFLTYFQNEAQLEKSRLLSDRFSAERPKGSFSTLEIQRTEQGDSAMYLCASSLQGATEAFFGQGTRLTVV.

The genes are TRBV7-2 and TRBJ2-1; 7 nucleotides line up with TRBD1. Germline V gives CDR1 SGHTA, CDR2 FQGNSA. This CDR3 is 15 amino acids long. V was pared by 5 bases and J by 0 bases, with 4 bases of the junction left unmatched. The CDR3 sequence: CASSRDRGSYNEQFF. DNA of the CDR3: TGTGCCAGCAGCCGGGACAGAGGCTCCTACAATGAGCAGTTCTTC.

This chain connects TRBV29-1 to TRBJ1-1, with no clear D. Germline assignment: CDR1 SQVTM and CDR2 ANQGSEA. V lost 4 bases to trimming and J lost 1 base, with 7 bases between them. This CDR3 has 12 amino acids. The CDR3 loop is CSVGQKNTEAFF. The DNA of the CDR3 is TGCAGCGTTGGCCAGAAGAACACTGAAGCTTTCTTT.

This chain joins TRBV2 and TRBJ2-5; TRBD1 matches 9 bases. V lost 6 bases and J lost 5; bases outside the gene matches: 10. Per germline, CDR1 SNHLY and CDR2 FYNNEI. The CDR3 totals 15 residues. Written as DNA, the CDR3 is TGTGCCAGCAGCCACAGGGGGCTTGGCGGTGAGACCCAGTACTTC. This sequence encodes CASSHRGLGGETQYF.

This clone was counted a single time. The rearrangement links TRBV19 to TRBJ1-1; weak D call: TRBD1 (6 bases). The CDR3 has 13 amino acids. V was pared by 7 bases and J by 5 bases, with 14 bases between. Germline V gene lookup returns CDR1 LNHDA and CDR2 SQIVND (reference sequence). The CDR3 bases are TGTGCCAGTATTACGAGGGGGGGGACTGAAGCTTTCTTT. Translating gives CASITRGGTEAFF.

The CDR3 region is CASSSKAGGFRETQYF. CDR3 in DNA: TGTGCCAGCAGTTCCAAGGCGGGAGGGTTTCGAGAGACCCAGTACTTC. The chain joins TRBV11-3 to TRBJ2-5; 9 positions agree with TRBD2. The junction had 12 bases not matched to a gene; V was cut back by 6 bases and J by 4 bases. Germline V lookup: CDR1 SGHNT, CDR2 YENEEA. The CDR3 length is 16 residues.